The 20 T cell receptor beta chains listed next were all sequenced from one sample in a study of blood T cell repertoires in COVID-19. This table comes from immunoSEQ multiplex PCR, and its TCRdb copy is limited to in-frame clones, with some not included. The sample includes a few hundred thousand clones, 91% of them seen just once. The sample was PBMCs or T cells enriched from blood (not recorded which). The origin of the receptors is a human donor in a cohort exposed to, infected with or recovered from COVID-19 (not recorded which). The donor label of this sample is uncertain.

This clone was seen only once. This sequence joins TRBV9 and TRBJ2-4; D might be TRBD1 (6 bases). Germline CDR1 and CDR2: SGDLS and YYNGEE. V lost 3 bases to trimming and J lost 4 bases, with 17 bases between them. The CDR3 sequence is 16 residues long. DNA of the CDR3: TGTGCCAGCAGCGCGTCATCGACAGGAACGAAAAACATTCAGTACTTC. It translates to CASSASSTGTKNIQYF.

V and J are TRBV10-3 and TRBJ1-1, with TRBD1 identical over 12 bases. Trimming removed 4 bases from V and 5 bases from J; junction bases left unmatched: 11. The CDR3 consists of 17 residues. Looked up from germline, CDR1 is ENHRY and CDR2 is SYGVKD. This CDR3 is CAISVSGTGGEGTEAFF. In DNA, the CDR3 is TGTGCCATCAGTGTATCCGGGACAGGGGGCGAGGGAACTGAAGCTTTCTTT.

CDR3 amino acids: CASSPAAGTNYGYTF. DNA for the CDR3: TGTGCCAGCAGTCCCGCGGCAGGGACTAACTATGGCTACACCTTC. The chain links TRBV6-4 to TRBJ1-2, with a tentative D call TRBD1 (5 bases). The germline V gene has CDR1 MRHNA and CDR2 SNTAGT. Deletions cut 5 bases from V and 0 bases from J, with 13 bases between. This CDR3 region has 15 residues.

The J gene is TRBJ1-1, the V gene TRBV4-1, with TRBD1 matching over 8 bases. Germline-derived CDR1 and CDR2 are MGHRA and YSYEKL. J gave up 3 bases and V 4 bases, and 4 bases lay outside the gene matches. This CDR3 has 14 amino acids. The CDR3 nucleotides are TGCGCCAGCAGCCTCCACAGGGGGGACACTGAAGCTTTCTTT. Its translation is CASSLHRGDTEAFF.

The chain is built from TRBV3-1 (or the pseudogene TRBV3-2) and TRBJ2-1; 13 bases align to TRBD2. Unmatched junction bases numbered 7, after V lost 4 bases and J lost 10 bases. Germline V gene lookup returns CDR1 LGHDT and CDR2 YNNKEL (reference sequence). The CDR3 is made up of 15 amino acids. CDR3: CASSPLGLAGEEQFF. CDR3 DNA sequence: TGTGCCAGCAGCCCCCTAGGACTAGCGGGGGAGGAGCAGTTCTTC.

V usage is TRBV6-1 and J usage is TRBJ2-2; D uncertain. The CDR3 has 12 residues. The V gene's germline CDR1 is MNHNS and CDR2 SASEGT. The V end was cut by 2 bases, the J end by 9 bases, with 7 bases between. CDR3 in DNA: TGTGCCAGCAGTGAAAGTAGCCGGGAGCTGTTTTTT. Translation: CASSESSRELFF.

V gene TRBV19 combines with J gene TRBJ2-1, with 8 bases identical to TRBD1. CDR1 LNHDA and CDR2 SQIVND come from the germline V gene (reference sequence). V lost 2 bases, J lost 4 bases, and 7 bases stayed unmatched. CDR3 length: 16 amino acids. Written as DNA, the CDR3 is TGTGCCAGTAGTATAAAAGTCGGGACAGGTTACAATGAGCAGTTCTTC. It translates to CASSIKVGTGYNEQFF.

This clone was observed a single time. V is TRBV15 and J is TRBJ1-4, with a tentative D call TRBD1 (5 bases). The germline V gene has CDR1 LNHNV and CDR2 YYDKDF (reference sequence). Trimming shortened V by 5 bases and J by 0 bases, and 28 bases separated the two germline ends. The CDR3 is 21 residues long. CDR3 amino acids: CATSAPHGGGGSGATNEKLFF. The DNA of the CDR3 is TGTGCCACCAGCGCGCCCCATGGGGGTGGGGGGTCCGGTGCAACTAATGAAAAACTGTTTTTT.

With respect to this clone: Other DNA sequences in the same sample also yield this CDR3. The chain employs TRBV6-5 and TRBJ2-7; possibly TRBD1 for D (5 bases). The germline V and J ends were trimmed by 5 bases and 1 base, with 9 bases remaining between them. In germline, CDR1 is MNHEY, CDR2 SVGAGI. The CDR3 sequence is 13 residues long. The CDR3 coding sequence is TGTGCCAGCAGTCGTCAGGGATCCTACGAGCAGTACTTC. Amino acids: CASSRQGSYEQYF.

V gene TRBV2 combines with J gene TRBJ1-5; D might be TRBD1 (5 bases). The ends were cut back, 2 bases at V and 7 bases at J, with 15 bases in the middle. The CDR3 sequence is 15 residues long. CDR1 is SNHLY, CDR2 FYNNEI, per germline. The CDR3 loop reads CASSELSVEGQPQHF. The CDR3 nucleotides are TGTGCCAGCAGTGAACTGTCGGTGGAGGGGCAGCCCCAGCATTTT. The full variable domain, rest sourced from reference TRBV2 and TRBJ1-5, is EPEVTQTPSHQVTQMGQEVILRCVPISNHLYFYWYRQILGQKVEFLVSFYNNEISEKSEIFDDQFSVERPDGSNFTLKIRSTKLEDSAMYFCASSELSVEGQPQHFGDGTRLSIL.

In DNA form, the CDR3 reads TGTGCCAGCAGCCAAGAGGGCAGGGGTCGCGAGACCCAGTACTTC. As protein: CASSQEGRGRETQYF. This chain connects TRBV4-2 to TRBJ2-5; possibly TRBD1 for D (6 bases). There are 15 residues in the CDR3. CDR1 is LGHNA, CDR2 YNFKEQ, per germline. Deletions cut 0 bases from V and 5 bases from J, with 13 bases between.

CDR3 nucleotide sequence: TGTGCCAGCAGCCAAGATCTAGGGGCGCGTACCTCCTACGAGCAGTACTTC. Translation: CASSQDLGARTSYEQYF. The chain joins TRBV4-2 to TRBJ2-7; tentatively, D is TRBD1 (5 bases). The germline gives CDR1 LGHNA, CDR2 YNFKEQ. Deletions cut 0 bases from V and 0 bases from J, with 15 bases between. This CDR3 has 17 residues.

V usage is TRBV19 and J usage is TRBJ1-3; D ambiguous. The CDR3 covers 12 residues. The germline gives CDR1 LNHDA, CDR2 SQIVND (reference sequence). V lost 6 bases and J lost 3, with 6 bases in between. This CDR3 reads CASSPIGNTIYF. The CDR3 DNA is TGTGCCAGTAGCCCTATTGGAAACACCATATATTTT.

The rearrangement links TRBV2 to TRBJ2-3; TRBD1 agrees at 9 bases. The V and J ends lost 10 bases and 2 bases, in that order; junction bases with no gene match: 10. Germline-derived CDR1 and CDR2 are SNHLY and FYNNEI. This CDR3 is built from 15 residues. The DNA of the CDR3 is TGTGCCACCCTGAGGACAGGGGCCTTCACAGATACGCAGTATTTT. Translating it yields CATLRTGAFTDTQYF.

The genes are TRBV10-3 and TRBJ2-2, with a weak D call TRBD1 (6 bases). Germline V CDR1 and CDR2: ENHRY, SYGVKD. The V gene lost 2 bases and the J gene lost 3 bases, with 25 bases spanning the gap. This CDR3 spans 20 amino acids. The DNA for the CDR3 is TGTGCCATCAGTGAGACCTTTAGGACAAACAGGGTTGGGTACACCGGGGAGCTGTTTTTT. Its protein product is CAISETFRTNRVGYTGELFF.

The chain combines TRBV2 with TRBJ1-3; 8 nucleotides match TRBD1. The V and J ends lost 6 bases and 4 bases, in that order; junction bases with no gene match: 5. In germline, CDR1 is SNHLY, CDR2 FYNNEI. The CDR3 contains 14 residues. CDR3 in amino acids: CASRTGVGGNTIYF. In DNA form, the CDR3 reads TGTGCCAGCAGGACAGGGGTAGGAGGAAACACCATATATTTT.

The chain is built from TRBV7-2 and TRBJ1-3; D gene uncertain. The CDR3 has 15 amino acids. Germline V gene sequence: CDR1 SGHTA, CDR2 FQGNSA. V was trimmed by 0 bases and J by 0 bases, leaving 6 bases between them. The DNA for the CDR3 is TGTGCCAGCAGCTTAGCCGCACTCTCTGGAAACACCATATATTTT. This sequence encodes CASSLAALSGNTIYF.

The chain joins TRBV27 to TRBJ1-2, with 8 positions matching TRBD1. The junction had 10 bases not matched to a gene; V was cut back by 5 bases and J by 5 bases. This CDR3 is built from 15 residues. Germline-derived CDR1 and CDR2 are MNHEY and SMNVEV (reference sequence). The CDR3 DNA reads as TGTGCCAGCAGTCCCGCTACAGGGGGGACATATGGCTACACCTTC. Its protein is CASSPATGGTYGYTF.

This chain connects TRBV5-4 to TRBJ1-4; possibly TRBD1 for D (5 bases). Trimming took 0 bases from V and 0 from J, leaving 9 bases between them. This CDR3 spans 16 amino acids. CDR1 SGHNT and CDR2 YYREEE come from the germline V gene (reference sequence). Here the CDR3 DNA reads TGTGCCAGCAGCTTGGACAGGAAAGCAACTAATGAAAAACTGTTTTTT. Amino acid sequence: CASSLDRKATNEKLFF. Filled out from reference TRBV5-4 and TRBJ1-4, the complete variable domain reads ETGVTQSPTHLIKTRGQQVTLRCSSQSGHNTVSWYQQALGQGPQFIFQYYREEENGRGNFPPRFSGLQFPNYSSELNVNALELDDSALYLCASSLDRKATNEKLFFGSGTQLSVL.

For this clone: A junction boundary mismatches the germline segment, possibly from a read error. The chain combines TRBV7-8 with TRBJ2-6, with D maybe TRBD2 (6 bases). Germline loops: CDR1 SGHVS, CDR2 FQNEAQ. The CDR3 is 16 residues long. The CDR3, as DNA: TGTGCCAGCCGCTTACGAACGGGGGTCGGGGCCAACGTCCTGACTTTC. It is translated as CASRLRTGVGANVLTF. The full variable domain, with the rest looked up from reference TRBV7-8 and TRBJ2-6, is GAGVSQSPRYKVAKRGQDVALRCDPISGHVSLFWYQQALGQGPEFLTYFQNEAQLDKSGLPSDRFFAERPEGSVSTLKIQRTQQEDSAVYLCASRLRTGVGANVLTFGAGSRLTVL.